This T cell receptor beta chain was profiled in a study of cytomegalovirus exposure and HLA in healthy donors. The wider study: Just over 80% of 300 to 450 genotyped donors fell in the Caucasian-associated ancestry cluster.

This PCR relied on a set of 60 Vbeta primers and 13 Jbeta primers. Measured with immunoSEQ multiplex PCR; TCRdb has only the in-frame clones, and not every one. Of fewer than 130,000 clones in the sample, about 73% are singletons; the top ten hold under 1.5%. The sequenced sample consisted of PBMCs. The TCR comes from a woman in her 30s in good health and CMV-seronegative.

The CDR3 bases are TGTGCCACCAGCACCGGGACAGGGGCTAACGAGCAGTACTTC. Protein sequence: CATSTGTGANEQYF. The chain carries TRBV15 and TRBJ2-7, with TRBD1 identical over 10 bases. Looked up from germline, CDR1 is LNHNV and CDR2 is YYDKDF (reference sequence). This CDR3 contains 14 residues. Unmatched junction bases numbered 5, after V lost 4 bases and J lost 5 bases. Supplemented by reference TRBV15 and TRBJ2-7, the full variable domain reads DAMVIQNPRYQVTQFGKPVTLSCSQTLNHNVMYWYQQKSSQAPKLLFHYYDKDFNNEADTPDNFQSRRPNTSFCFLDIRSPGLGDTAMYLCATSTGTGANEQYFGPGTRLTVT.